The subject of this entry is one T cell receptor (beta chain). As originally analysed: The authors estimated nucleated cell counts from reference gene primer amplification. Assay used: immunoSEQ multiplex PCR; TCRdb lists only in-frame clones, some missing. V and J calls and clone size follow that table, whereas D and trimming were derived from the DNA. The repertoire has approximately 270,000 clones, approximately 85% of them found once; the top ten carry approximately 2%. The V gene's germline CDR1 is MNHEY and CDR2 SMNVEV (reference sequence). Trimming removed 3 bases at V and 2 bases at J, with 18 bases between. The CDR3 covers 17 residues. The data were obtained in a study of blood T cell repertoires in COVID-19. Looking at the study overall: COVID-19 samples collected from the United States, Italy and Spain covered acute and convalescent phases.

The sample comprised PBMCs or T cells enriched from blood (not recorded which). The chain is built from TRBV27 and TRBJ2-3; D call uncertain. The origin of this receptor is a woman aged 45-65 years who had recovered from COVID-19. This CDR3 is CASSFRRWSEITDTQYF. For the CDR3, the DNA is TGTGCCAGCAGTTTTCGAAGGTGGAGCGAGATCACAGATACGCAGTATTTT.